The 8 T cell receptor beta chains in this list originate from one sample, sequenced in a study of cytomegalovirus exposure and HLA in healthy donors (dated by TCRdb to 2017 to 2019). Receptor libraries were prepared by the immunoSEQ multiplex PCR assay. A mixture of 60 forward primers for TCR Vbeta segments and 13 reverse primers for TCR Jbeta segments was used in the multiplex PCR. TCRdb holds this immuneACCESS table with in-frame rearrangements only. Some clones are missing; in checked studies, unresolved V genes explain under half, and the rest has no known cause. For this sample the table gives over 150,000 clones, of which approximately 85% were detected only once. Over 5% of the sample is taken by the ten largest. What was sequenced was PBMCs. These receptors originate from a woman aged 50 to 60 in good health and CMV-seropositive.

V usage is TRBV6-5 and J usage is TRBJ1-6; the D is unclear. The CDR3 has 15 amino acids. The germline V gene encodes CDR1 MNHEY and CDR2 SVGAGI. Trimming took off 0 bases at V and 3 bases at J, with 6 bases between the two ends. The CDR3 spells CASSYSTVYNSPLHF. CDR3 in DNA: TGTGCCAGCAGTTACTCGACTGTCTATAATTCACCCCTCCACTTT.

V is TRBV7-9 and J is TRBJ2-5; 9 bases line up with TRBD2. The CDR3 covers 19 residues. CDR1 and CDR2 from the germline V gene are SEHNR and FQNEAQ (reference sequence). V was pared by 3 bases and J by 1 base, with 15 bases of the junction left unmatched. As DNA, the CDR3 is TGTGCCAGCAGCTTTCGCCGGGCGACAGAGCGGGAGGTCCAAGAGACCCAGTACTTC. Translating it yields CASSFRRATEREVQETQYF.

The gene calls are TRBV7-2 and TRBJ2-1; TRBD2 matches at 11 bases. Trimming removed 0 bases from V and 5 bases from J; junction bases left unmatched: 3. This CDR3 spans 16 amino acids. CDR1 and CDR2 from the germline V gene are SGHTA and FQGNSA. CDR3 residues: CASSLASSGGHNEQFF. CDR3 nucleotides: TGTGCCAGCAGCTTAGCGTCTAGCGGGGGGCACAATGAGCAGTTCTTC.

The chain recombines TRBV6-1 with TRBJ1-5; 9 bases map to TRBD1. The CDR3 has 14 residues. V lost 6 bases to trimming and J lost 7 bases; unmatched junction nucleotides: 7. Germline CDR1 MNHNS, CDR2 SASEGT. The CDR3 nucleotides read TGTGCCAGCAGCTCGGGACAGGGTGTACAGCCCCAGCATTTT. This sequence encodes CASSSGQGVQPQHF.

V is TRBV6-5 and J is TRBJ1-2; 7 bases fit TRBD1. CDR3 length: 14 amino acids. Germline V gene lookup returns CDR1 MNHEY and CDR2 SVGAGI. Unmatched junction bases numbered 0, after V lost 2 bases and J lost 0 bases. The CDR3 is CASSYGTANYGYTF. The CDR3 DNA is TGTGCCAGCAGTTACGGGACAGCTAACTATGGCTACACCTTC.

The gene calls are TRBV28 and TRBJ1-6; 10 bases align to TRBD1. The V gene's germline CDR1 is MDHEN and CDR2 SYDVKM. The CDR3 sequence is 15 residues long. Unmatched junction bases numbered 4, after V lost 3 bases and J lost 8 bases. The CDR3 region is CASSFGTGVYSPLHF. CDR3 DNA: TGTGCCAGCAGTTTCGGGACAGGGGTTTATTCACCCCTCCACTTT.

The chain has TRBV6-1 and TRBJ1-5; no clear D. The V gene's germline CDR1 is MNHNS and CDR2 SASEGT. V was clipped by 0 bases and J by 3 bases, with 6 bases between them. The CDR3 runs to 14 residues. CDR3 loop: CASSEAQANQPQHF. The CDR3, as DNA: TGTGCCAGCAGTGAAGCCCAGGCCAATCAGCCCCAGCATTTT.

The V and J genes are TRBV18 and TRBJ2-3; D uncertain. The CDR3 loop spans 12 amino acids. V lost 6 bases, J lost 5 bases, and 9 bases lay in between. From germline, CDR1 is KGHSH and CDR2 LQKENI. The CDR3 protein is CASSPSQDTQYF. The CDR3 DNA reads TGTGCCAGCTCCCCGAGTCAAGATACGCAGTATTTT.